These 19 T cell receptor beta chains were all obtained from the same sample, sequenced in a study of beta chain features in type 1 diabetes. The study's findings and limits: Patients with Type 1 diabetes showed moderately but significantly shorter TCRB CDR3s in all four CD4+ subsets.

Their antigens are not known. The isolated RNA, all of it, was reverse transcribed, so expressed TCRB transcripts were what got sequenced. Method: immunoSEQ multiplex PCR; TCRdb's copy keeps in-frame clones and lacks some. The sample contains over 600,000 clones, 9.5% to 15% of which appear only once. The specimen was naive CD4+ T cells from blood. These receptors came from a man younger than 45 with type 1 diabetes.

The rearrangement uses TRBV6-1 and TRBJ1-4; possible D gene TRBD1, 5 bases. The CDR3 has 16 residues. CDR1 is MNHNS, CDR2 SASEGT, per germline. V was pared by 4 bases and J by 0 bases, with 12 bases between. As DNA, the CDR3 is TGTGCCAGCAGTGCCGGACACGGTGCAACTAATGAAAAACTGTTTTTT. This codes for CASSAGHGATNEKLFF.

The CDR3 here is CASSFAEGGGYTF. CDR3 DNA sequence: TGTGCCAGCAGCTTTGCGGAGGGCGGCGGCTACACCTTC. The V and J genes are TRBV5-4 and TRBJ1-2; D uncertain. Germline V gene sequence: CDR1 SGHNT, CDR2 YYREEE (reference sequence). V was trimmed by 2 bases and J by 8 bases, leaving 13 bases between them. The CDR3 length is 13 residues.

In regard to this clone: Germline is not matched at one junction end, which may reflect a read error. The genes are TRBV2 and TRBJ2-3; D uncertain. The germline V gene has CDR1 SNHLY and CDR2 FYNNEI. The CDR3 is 12 amino acids. The CDR3 bases are TGTGCCAGCAGTGAAGGGGCTAACTCAAAGCGTTTT. Amino acids: CASSEGANSKRF. Together with reference TRBV2 and TRBJ2-3, the CDR3 gives the full variable domain: EPEVTQTPSHQVTQMGQEVILRCVPISNHLYFYWYRQILGQKVEFLVSFYNNEISEKSEIFDDQFSVERPDGSNFTLKIRSTKLEDSAMYFCASSEGANSKRFGPGTRLTVL.

This clone occurred a few times. The CDR3 nucleotides read TGCGCCAGCAGTCATCCTGGAAACACCATATATTTT. It translates to CASSHPGNTIYF. The rearrangement joins TRBV5-1 to TRBJ1-3, with D uncertain. The CDR3 is 12 residues long. Trimming removed 5 bases from V and 2 bases from J, with 5 bases in between. Germline CDR1 SGHRS, CDR2 YFSETQ. The complete variable domain, with remaining parts taken from reference TRBV5-1 and TRBJ1-3, reads KAGVTQTPRYLIKTRGQQVTLSCSPISGHRSVSWYQQTPGQGLQFLFEYFSETQRNKGNFPGRFSGRQFSNSRSEMNVSTLELGDSALYLCASSHPGNTIYFGEGSWLTVV.

The rearrangement links TRBV10-2 to TRBJ2-1, with D possibly TRBD1 on 6 matching bases. V dropped 6 bases and J dropped 9 bases, with 15 bases sitting between them. Germline V lookup: CDR1 WSHSY, CDR2 SAAADI. The CDR3 length is 13 residues. The CDR3 is CASRMGATLEQFF. The CDR3 nucleotides read TGCGCCAGCAGAATGGGGGCAACTCTTGAGCAGTTCTTC.

The chain combines TRBV5-1 with TRBJ2-7; D is possibly TRBD1 (5 bases). The CDR3 is 14 amino acids. V was pared by 0 bases and J by 7 bases, with 14 bases between. Germline CDR1 and CDR2: SGHRS and YFSETQ. The CDR3 protein is CASSLGQGGEEQYF. CDR3 coding DNA: TGCGCCAGCAGCTTGGGCCAGGGTGGAGAGGAGCAGTACTTC.

This clone was detected only a few times. The chain carries TRBV9 and TRBJ1-1; D perhaps matches TRBD1 (5 bases). The CDR3 is 15 residues long. V gave up 1 base and J gave up 2 bases, with 12 bases separating them. Germline assignment: CDR1 SGDLS and CDR2 YYNGEE. The CDR3 reads CASSVSDRSNTEAFF. The CDR3 DNA sequence: TGTGCCAGCAGCGTATCCGACAGATCTAACACTGAAGCTTTCTTT.

The chain uses TRBV30 and TRBJ1-5; D gene uncertain. The CDR3 totals 13 residues. Germline CDR1 GTSNPN, CDR2 SVGIG (reference sequence). V shed 0 bases and J shed 7 bases, with 10 bases lying between them. CDR3 in amino acids: CAWSVSGVQPQHF. The CDR3 DNA sequence: TGTGCCTGGAGTGTTTCGGGAGTGCAGCCCCAGCATTTT.

V is TRBV6-1 and J is TRBJ1-5, with D uncertain. The germline V gene encodes CDR1 MNHNS and CDR2 SASEGT. The CDR3 is 13 amino acids. V was trimmed by 3 bases and J by 1 base, leaving 4 bases between them. Here the CDR3 reads CASSEMSNQPQHF. CDR3 bases: TGTGCCAGCAGTGAGATGAGCAATCAGCCCCAGCATTTT.

The chain is built from TRBV5-1 and TRBJ2-1; D perhaps matches TRBD2 (5 bases). From germline, CDR1 is SGHRS and CDR2 YFSETQ. Trimming took off 1 base at V and 7 bases at J, with 18 bases between the two ends. The CDR3 totals 16 residues. The CDR3 DNA follows: TGCGCCAGCAGCTTGCGTAGTCTAGCAGACTGGAATGAGCAGTTCTTC. Protein sequence: CASSLRSLADWNEQFF.

The V and J genes are TRBV7-9 and TRBJ1-5; D not resolved. The CDR3 is made up of 13 amino acids. Germline CDR1 SEHNR, CDR2 FQNEAQ (reference sequence). V was pared by 3 bases and J by 6 bases, with 9 bases between. The CDR3 sequence is CASSLAEGQPQHF. CDR3 DNA: TGTGCCAGCAGCTTGGCGGAGGGTCAGCCCCAGCATTTT. The complete variable domain, with remaining parts taken from reference TRBV7-9 and TRBJ1-5, reads DTGVSQNPRHKITKRGQNVTFRCDPISEHNRLYWYRQTLGQGPEFLTYFQNEAQLEKSRLLSDRFSAERPKGSFSTLEIQRTEQGDSAMYLCASSLAEGQPQHFGDGTRLSIL.

This clone has a handful of counts. Other DNA sequences in the sample encode the same CDR3. The V call is TRBV7-2, the J call TRBJ2-5; TRBD1 agrees at 12 bases. The CDR3 extends over 14 amino acids. From germline, CDR1 is SGHTA and CDR2 FQGNSA. With 4 bases clipped from V and 5 bases from J, the junction kept 2 bases outside the gene matches. CDR3 amino acids: CASSSGQGAETQYF. As DNA, the CDR3 is TGTGCCAGCAGCTCGGGACAGGGGGCGGAGACCCAGTACTTC.

This clone has only a few counts. The genes are TRBV30 and TRBJ1-5, with a weak D call TRBD1 (5 bases). Trimming pared 1 base from V and 0 bases from J, leaving 10 bases between. The CDR3 has 15 amino acids. In germline, CDR1 is GTSNPN, CDR2 SVGIG (reference sequence). This CDR3 is CAWSAGGASNQPQHF. CDR3 nucleotide sequence: TGTGCCTGGAGTGCCGGCGGGGCTAGCAATCAGCCCCAGCATTTT.

The rearrangement joins TRBV10-3 to TRBJ2-7; possible D gene TRBD2, 7 bases. Trimming removed 1 base at V and 2 bases at J, with 12 bases between. The CDR3 length is 15 residues. Germline CDR1 and CDR2: ENHRY and SYGVKD. The DNA of the CDR3 is TGTGCCATCAGTGAGTTCGACGGGGGGCCCTACGAGCAGTACTTC. Translating it yields CAISEFDGGPYEQYF.

This rearrangement joins TRBV15 to TRBJ1-4; TRBD1 matches at 10 bases. V shed 1 base and J 12 bases; nucleotides not matched to a gene: 8. Germline CDR1 LNHNV, CDR2 YYDKDF (reference sequence). The CDR3 consists of 15 residues. CDR3 protein: CATSRGGTGEVELFF. The CDR3 DNA reads as TGTGCCACCAGCAGAGGGGGGACAGGGGAGGTTGAACTGTTTTTT.

This chain connects TRBV9 to TRBJ1-2, with 7 bases that match TRBD1. This CDR3 contains 13 residues. Trimming cost V 4 bases and J 8 bases; bases outside gene matches: 8. Per the germline V gene, CDR1 is SGDLS and CDR2 is YYNGEE. CDR3 DNA: TGTGCCAGCAGCAGCCACCGACAGGGAGGCTACACCTTC. Residues: CASSSHRQGGYTF. Looking up the rest from reference TRBV9 and TRBJ1-2 gives the full variable domain: DSGVTQTPKHLITATGQRVTLRCSPRSGDLSVYWYQQSLDQGLQFLIQYYNGEERAKGNILERFSAQQFPDLHSELNLSSLELGDSALYFCASSSHRQGGYTFGSGTRLTVV.

The CDR3 reads CASSPGQGPEGYTF. The CDR3 nucleotides read TGTGCCAGTAGTCCGGGACAGGGACCAGAGGGCTACACCTTC. This chain joins TRBV19 and TRBJ1-2; 9 bases align to TRBD1. The J segment lost 8 bases and the V segment lost 5 bases, leaving 9 bases of the junction unmatched. Germline V gives CDR1 LNHDA, CDR2 SQIVND (reference sequence). The CDR3 loop spans 14 amino acids.

The rearrangement uses TRBV9 and TRBJ2-3; 8 positions agree with TRBD1. V was clipped by 0 bases and J by 6 bases; unmatched bases: 3. This CDR3 comprises 14 residues. Germline CDR1 and CDR2: SGDLS and YYNGEE. CDR3 in DNA: TGTGCCAGCAGCGTAGCAGGGGGCTGGGATACGCAGTATTTT. This translates into CASSVAGGWDTQYF.

The chain recombines TRBV5-6 with TRBJ1-5; D gene uncertain. Germline assignment: CDR1 SGHDT and CDR2 YYEEEE. This CDR3 spans 13 amino acids. V lost 2 bases to trimming and J lost 0 bases, with 3 bases between them. The CDR3 region is CASSFSSNQPQHF. CDR3 sequence (DNA): TGTGCCAGCAGCTTCTCTAGCAATCAGCCCCAGCATTTT.